A single sample gave rise to the 20 T cell receptor beta chains below, sequenced in a study of T cell responses to AZD1222 COVID-19 vaccine. Sequencing used immunoSEQ multiplex PCR; TCRdb keeps in-frame clones, though not all of them. The sample holds around 100,000 clones, approximately 90% seen once. The input for sequencing was peripheral blood, taken on day 0 of AZD1222 vaccination. Receptors were obtained from an adult in good health.

The V call is TRBV3-1 (or the pseudogene TRBV3-2), the J call TRBJ1-1; 9 bases are shared with TRBD1. Germline CDR1 reads LGHDT; CDR2 reads YNNKEL (reference sequence). This CDR3 spans 15 amino acids. J was trimmed by 0 bases and V by 9 bases; bases with no gene match: 8. The DNA of the CDR3 is TGTGCCAGTCCCCCCGGACAGGGGATGAACACTGAAGCTTTCTTT. This translates into CASPPGQGMNTEAFF.

The chain uses TRBV7-3 and TRBJ1-1, with TRBD1 identical over 9 bases. The CDR3 is 13 amino acids. In germline, CDR1 is SGHTA, CDR2 FQGTGA. V was pared by 5 bases and J by 5 bases, with 3 bases of the junction left unmatched. CDR3 DNA sequence: TGTGCCAGCAGCGCACAGGGGGCGACTGAAGCTTTCTTT. Translated, it gives CASSAQGATEAFF.

The chain recombines TRBV6-5 with TRBJ1-2; D is possibly TRBD1 (5 bases). Deletions cut 2 bases from V and 2 bases from J, with 15 bases between. The CDR3 has 16 amino acids. CDR1 and CDR2 from the germline V gene are MNHEY and SVGAGI. The CDR3 region has the DNA TGTGCCAGCAGTTACAGACTTGAAAGACAGAACTATGGCTACACCTTC. Translating it yields CASSYRLERQNYGYTF.

The chain recombines TRBV5-1 with TRBJ2-7; TRBD2 agrees at 11 bases. The CDR3 sequence is 15 residues long. Germline values: CDR1 SGHRS, CDR2 YFSETQ. Trimming at V came to 1 base and at J to 3 bases, leaving 3 bases not matched to a gene. The CDR3 region has the DNA TGCGCCAGCAGCTTGTACGGACTAGCGGGCTACGAGCAGTACTTC. Translation gives CASSLYGLAGYEQYF.

The genes are TRBV4-3 and TRBJ2-7; D may be TRBD1 or TRBD2 (5 bases each). Germline assignment: CDR1 LGHNA and CDR2 YSLEER. The CDR3 loop spans 15 amino acids. Between the trimmed V and J ends, which lost 4 bases and 2 bases, there was a span of 15 bases. CDR3 loop: CASSRVRDGAYEQYF. The CDR3, as DNA: TGCGCCAGCAGCCGGGTCCGGGACGGAGCCTACGAGCAGTACTTC.

This clone showed up just a few times. V is TRBV2 and J is TRBJ1-2; 7 bases match TRBD1. This CDR3 region has 16 residues. The V gene end was trimmed by 6 bases and the J gene end by 3 bases; junction bases not matched to a gene: 13. The germline gives CDR1 SNHLY, CDR2 FYNNEI. CDR3 sequence reads: CASRQRQRTGHYGYTF. CDR3 nucleotide sequence: TGTGCCAGCAGGCAGCGCCAGAGGACAGGTCACTATGGCTACACCTTC. Full variable domain (remainder filled in from reference TRBV2 and TRBJ1-2): EPEVTQTPSHQVTQMGQEVILRCVPISNHLYFYWYRQILGQKVEFLVSFYNNEISEKSEIFDDQFSVERPDGSNFTLKIRSTKLEDSAMYFCASRQRQRTGHYGYTFGSGTRLTVV.

CDR3 in DNA: TGTGCCAGCTCACTAGCGAGGCGGGCTTACGAGCAGTACTTC. Protein product: CASSLARRAYEQYF. J is TRBJ2-7 and V is TRBV18, with D possibly being TRBD2 (5 bases). The V and J ends lost 4 bases and 4 bases respectively, with 14 bases between them. There are 14 residues in the CDR3. Per the germline V gene, CDR1 is KGHSH and CDR2 is LQKENI.

The chain carries TRBV9 and TRBJ2-2; TRBD2 aligns across 8 bases. The CDR3 has 18 residues. Per the germline V gene, CDR1 is SGDLS and CDR2 is YYNGEE. With 0 bases clipped from V and 7 bases from J, the junction kept 14 bases outside the gene matches. CDR3 residues: CASSVARGGGSDDGELFF. As DNA, the CDR3 is TGTGCCAGCAGCGTAGCCCGGGGGGGAGGGAGCGATGACGGGGAGCTGTTTTTT.

The chain couples TRBV6-2 or TRBV6-3 to TRBJ1-6; 7 nucleotides align to TRBD1. The CDR3 has 14 residues. With 6 bases clipped from V and 8 bases from J, the junction kept 7 bases outside the gene matches. Germline-derived CDR1 and CDR2 are MNHEY and SVGEGT. CDR3 sequence reads: CASSTGVGDSPLHF. The CDR3 DNA reads as TGTGCCAGCAGCACAGGGGTTGGGGATTCACCCCTCCACTTT.

Turning to this clone: The same CDR3 is also encoded by other DNA sequences in this sample. The chain has TRBV3-1 (or the pseudogene TRBV3-2) and TRBJ2-3; TRBD2 matches at 12 bases. Germline V gives CDR1 LGHDT, CDR2 YNNKEL (reference sequence). The ends lost 0 bases at V and 2 bases at J; junction bases unmatched: 9. CDR3 length: 19 residues. DNA of the CDR3: TGTGCCAGCAGCCAAGACCCGCCAACTAGCGGGGGGAACACAGATACGCAGTATTTT. This translates into CASSQDPPTSGGNTDTQYF.

The chain links TRBV30 to TRBJ1-1; no clear D. The V gene's germline CDR1 is GTSNPN and CDR2 SVGIG (reference sequence). The V end was cut by 0 bases, the J end by 1 base, with 9 bases between. This CDR3 spans 14 amino acids. In nucleotides, the CDR3 is TGTGCCTGGAGTGTATCCATCCGGAACACTGAAGCTTTCTTT. This gives the protein CAWSVSIRNTEAFF.

V and J are TRBV7-2 and TRBJ1-2; perhaps TRBD1 as D (5 bases). The CDR3 sequence is 17 residues long. The V and J ends lost 1 base and 6 bases respectively, with 21 bases between them. Germline CDR1 reads SGHTA; CDR2 reads FQGNSA. This chain's CDR3 is CASSLGAGIQGDNGYTF. The CDR3 DNA is TGTGCCAGCAGCTTAGGGGCAGGGATTCAAGGAGATAATGGCTACACCTTC.

The chain couples TRBV27 to TRBJ2-7, with D possibly TRBD2 on 7 matching bases. Germline assignment: CDR1 MNHEY and CDR2 SMNVEV (reference sequence). CDR3 length: 18 residues. V was shortened by 6 bases and J by 4 bases, with 28 bases between the two germline ends. The CDR3, as DNA: TGTGCCAGCAGCCTGGGGGGCACTAGCAACCAGCGGGGTTACGAGCAGTACTTC. Encoded protein: CASSLGGTSNQRGYEQYF.

CDR3 nucleotides: TGTGCCAGCAGCCTGGCTTCGGGACAGGGGTACCACGAGCAGTACTTC. Translated, it gives CASSLASGQGYHEQYF. The chain recombines TRBV11-1 with TRBJ2-7, with 10 bases that match TRBD1. The trim removed 5 bases at V and 5 bases at J, leaving 12 bases unmatched. The CDR3 contains 16 residues. Germline loops: CDR1 SGHAT, CDR2 FQDESV (reference sequence).

The CDR3 reads CASSSYTPNTEAFF. Here the CDR3 DNA reads TGTGCCAGCAGTTCGTACACTCCGAACACTGAAGCTTTCTTT. The chain recombines TRBV27 with TRBJ1-1, with no clear D. This CDR3 is built from 14 residues. CDR1 and CDR2 from the germline V gene are MNHEY and SMNVEV (reference sequence). Trimming took 4 bases from V and 1 from J, leaving 10 bases between them.

This clone was counted between two and nine times. The chain uses TRBV7-2 and TRBJ2-7, with a weak D call TRBD2 (7 bases). CDR1 is SGHTA, CDR2 FQGNSA, per germline. This CDR3 is built from 13 residues. The V end was cut by 4 bases, the J end by 7 bases, with 14 bases between. The CDR3 protein is CASSWDTGGEQYF. The CDR3 DNA sequence: TGTGCCAGCAGCTGGGACACCGGGGGGGAGCAGTACTTC.

The genes are TRBV5-4 and TRBJ1-3; TRBD1 agrees at 7 bases. V shed 6 bases and J 2 bases; nucleotides not matched to a gene: 11. Germline V gives CDR1 SGHNT, CDR2 YYREEE (reference sequence). This CDR3 has 16 amino acids. Here the CDR3 DNA reads TGTGCCAGCAAGCTGCTCGGGACAGAAACTGGAAACACCATATATTTT. This gives the protein CASKLLGTETGNTIYF.

Here the CDR3 reads CASSPASGRAGGYEQYF. The CDR3 DNA follows: TGTGCCAGCAGCCCCGCTAGCGGGAGGGCCGGAGGGTACGAGCAGTACTTC. This chain links TRBV5-6 with TRBJ2-7; 12 bases agree with TRBD2. Looked up from germline, CDR1 is SGHDT and CDR2 is YYEEEE. The CDR3 sequence is 17 residues long. V gave up 4 bases and J gave up 4 bases; unmatched junction bases: 12.

This clone was observed a single time. The J gene is TRBJ2-3, the V gene TRBV10-3; D perhaps matches TRBD1 (5 bases). Germline V gene data show CDR1 as ENHRY and CDR2 as SYGVKD. V lost 6 bases, J lost 2 bases, and 21 bases lay in between. The length of the CDR3 is 17 residues. The CDR3 sequence: CAISDVPDIPSTDTQYF. CDR3 bases: TGTGCCATCAGCGACGTCCCGGACATACCTTCCACAGATACGCAGTATTTT.

The chain is built from TRBV7-2 and TRBJ2-5; 7 nucleotides align to TRBD2. The CDR3 runs 16 residues. From germline, CDR1 is SGHTA and CDR2 FQGNSA. The ends lost 0 bases at V and 2 bases at J; junction bases unmatched: 6. The DNA of the CDR3 is TGTGCCAGCAGCTTAGCCCCACCGGGGGGTCAAGAGACCCAGTACTTC. Amino acids: CASSLAPPGGQETQYF. The entire variable domain, with the rest obtained from reference TRBV7-2 and TRBJ2-5, is as follows: GAGVSQSPSNKVTEKGKDVELRCDPISGHTALYWYRQSLGQGLEFLIYFQGNSAPDKSGLPSDRFSAERTGGSVSTLTIQRTQQEDSAVYLCASSLAPPGGQETQYFGPGTRLLVL.